This is a list of T cell receptor beta chains from one sample in a study of blood T cell repertoires in COVID-19. The table came from immunoSEQ multiplex PCR; TCRdb's copy has only in-frame clones and leaves some out. The repertoire includes 200,000 to 250,000 clones, roughly four fifths of them detected once, and about 4% sits in the top ten. The sample consisted of peripheral blood. The receptor source for this set is a man between 45 and 60 years old with acute or convalescent COVID-19. CDR3s include the opening cysteine and the closing phenylalanine or tryptophan. The D gene is left open where the match is weak. Rows may omit the clone size; those that give it use once, few, many or a size class.

cdr3_aa: CASSQEWDSTYEQYF
cdr3_nt: TGTGCCAGCAGCCAAGAGTGGGACAGTACCTACGAGCAGTACTTC
clone_size: once
v_call: TRBV3-1/TRBV3-2
j_call: TRBJ2-7
d_call: TRBD1

cdr3_aa: CASSGTAHNYGYTF
cdr3_nt: TGTGCCAGCAGCGGGACAGCGCATAACTATGGCTACACCTTC
clone_size: once
v_call: TRBV28
j_call: TRBJ1-2
d_call: TRBD1

cdr3_aa: CASISSGGSPTDTQYF
cdr3_nt: TGTGCCAGCATCTCCTCCGGCGGGTCCCCTACAGATACGCAGTATTTT
clone_size: NA
v_call: TRBV13
j_call: TRBJ2-3
d_call: NA

cdr3_aa: CASSEVTGSSYNSPLHF
cdr3_nt: TGTGCCAGCAGTGAAGTTACAGGGAGCTCCTATAATTCACCCCTCCACTTT
clone_size: NA
v_call: TRBV2
j_call: TRBJ1-6
d_call: NA

cdr3_aa: CASSPGTGPRDQPQHF
cdr3_nt: TGTGCCAGCTCACCCGGGACAGGGCCCCGGGATCAGCCCCAGCATTTT
clone_size: NA
v_call: TRBV18
j_call: TRBJ1-5
d_call: TRBD1

cdr3_aa: CASAPIAGGSNEQFF
cdr3_nt: TGTGCCAGCGCCCCAATAGCGGGGGGAAGCAATGAGCAGTTCTTC
clone_size: NA
v_call: TRBV7-3
j_call: TRBJ2-1
d_call: TRBD2

cdr3_aa: CASSLTGVNQPQHF
cdr3_nt: TGTGCCAGCAGCTTGACAGGGGTGAATCAGCCCCAGCATTTT
clone_size: NA
v_call: TRBV7-8
j_call: TRBJ1-5
d_call: TRBD1

cdr3_aa: CASSQEESTDTQYF
cdr3_nt: TGTGCCAGCAGCCAAGAAGAGAGCACAGATACGCAGTATTTT
clone_size: NA
v_call: TRBV14
j_call: TRBJ2-3
d_call: NA

cdr3_aa: CAISESLGLAGSNTGELFF
cdr3_nt: TGTGCCATCAGTGAGTCGCTGGGACTAGCGGGATCGAACACCGGGGAGCTGTTTTTT
clone_size: NA
v_call: TRBV10-3
j_call: TRBJ2-2
d_call: TRBD2

cdr3_aa: CASSPASRGSTDTQYF
cdr3_nt: TGTGCCAGCAGCCCGGCGTCGCGGGGAAGCACAGATACGCAGTATTTT
clone_size: NA
v_call: TRBV6-6
j_call: TRBJ2-3
d_call: NA

cdr3_aa: CASSFTVDYGYTF
cdr3_nt: TGTGCCAGCAGTTTTACGGTGGACTATGGCTACACCTTC
clone_size: NA
v_call: TRBV12-3/TRBV12-4
j_call: TRBJ1-2
d_call: NA

cdr3_aa: CASSEIESMAQYF
cdr3_nt: TGTGCCAGCAGTGAGATAGAAAGTATGGCCCAGTACTTC
clone_size: NA
v_call: TRBV25-1
j_call: TRBJ2-5
d_call: NA

cdr3_aa: CASSSGGAFF
cdr3_nt: TGTGCCAGCAGTTCGGGGGGGGCTTTCTTT
clone_size: NA
v_call: TRBV28
j_call: TRBJ1-1
d_call: NA

cdr3_aa: CASRTSYEQYF
cdr3_nt: TGTGCCAGTAGAACCTCCTACGAGCAGTACTTC
clone_size: NA
v_call: TRBV28
j_call: TRBJ2-7
d_call: NA

cdr3_aa: CASSFGSGGALFTDTQYF
cdr3_nt: TGTGCCAGCAGCTTCGGTAGCGGGGGGGCCCTTTTCACAGATACGCAGTATTTT
clone_size: few
v_call: TRBV5-6
j_call: TRBJ2-3
d_call: TRBD2

cdr3_aa: CSVGGTGGEDGYTF
cdr3_nt: TGCAGCGTTGGCGGGACAGGGGGCGAGGATGGCTACACCTTC
clone_size: NA
v_call: TRBV29-1
j_call: TRBJ1-2
d_call: TRBD1

cdr3_aa: CASSPSRVPGIKLFF
cdr3_nt: TGTGCTAGCAGCCCTAGTAGGGTGCCGGGAATCAAACTGTTTTTT
clone_size: NA
v_call: TRBV7-7
j_call: TRBJ1-4
d_call: NA

cdr3_aa: CASREGAGNSPLHF
cdr3_nt: TGTGCCAGCCGAGAGGGGGCCGGTAATTCACCCCTCCACTTT
clone_size: NA
v_call: TRBV2
j_call: TRBJ1-6
d_call: TRBD1

cdr3_aa: CASSLGGLPTSPLHF
cdr3_nt: TGTGCCAGCAGCTTGGGCGGACTGCCAACTTCACCCCTCCACTTT
clone_size: NA
v_call: TRBV5-5
j_call: TRBJ1-6
d_call: NA

cdr3_aa: CASSFEEAQPQHF
cdr3_nt: TGTGCCAGCAGTTTCGAGGAAGCTCAGCCCCAGCATTTT
clone_size: NA
v_call: TRBV6-5
j_call: TRBJ1-5
d_call: NA

cdr3_aa: CASSQDNQETQYF
cdr3_nt: TGTGCCAGCAGCCAAGATAACCAAGAGACCCAGTACTTC
clone_size: once
v_call: TRBV4-2
j_call: TRBJ2-5
d_call: NA

cdr3_aa: CASGRTSGGRMTTTDTQYF
cdr3_nt: TGTGCCAGCGGAAGGACTAGCGGGGGGCGAATGACAACCACAGATACGCAGTATTTT
clone_size: NA
v_call: TRBV9
j_call: TRBJ2-3
d_call: TRBD2

cdr3_aa: CATSTSRAGTNYGYTF
cdr3_nt: TGTGCCACCAGCACCTCGCGTGCAGGCACGAACTATGGCTACACCTTC
clone_size: once
v_call: TRBV15
j_call: TRBJ1-2
d_call: NA

cdr3_aa: CASSLNPTGSTEQFF
cdr3_nt: TGTGCCAGCAGCTTAAACCCGACAGGTTCTACTGAGCAGTTCTTC
clone_size: NA
v_call: TRBV7-3
j_call: TRBJ2-1
d_call: NA

cdr3_aa: CASSEVRDRGYTEAFF
cdr3_nt: TGTGCCAGCAGTGAGGTTAGGGACAGGGGGTACACTGAAGCTTTCTTT
clone_size: NA
v_call: TRBV25-1
j_call: TRBJ1-1
d_call: TRBD1

cdr3_aa: CASSEQGRHQPQHF
cdr3_nt: TGTGCCAGCAGTGAACAGGGCCGGCATCAGCCCCAGCATTTT
clone_size: NA
v_call: TRBV6-1
j_call: TRBJ1-5
d_call: NA

cdr3_aa: CASSERGYEQYF
cdr3_nt: TGTGCCAGCAGTGAACGAGGATACGAGCAGTACTTC
clone_size: NA
v_call: TRBV6-1
j_call: TRBJ2-7
d_call: NA

cdr3_aa: CASSLLAGQGNTEAFF
cdr3_nt: TGTGCCAGCAGCTTATTGGCAGGGCAGGGAAACACTGAAGCTTTCTTT
clone_size: NA
v_call: TRBV7-6
j_call: TRBJ1-1
d_call: NA

cdr3_aa: CASSQEGPLQYGYTF
cdr3_nt: TGCGCCAGCAGCCAAGAGGGGCCTCTCCAGTATGGCTACACCTTC
clone_size: NA
v_call: TRBV4-1
j_call: TRBJ1-2
d_call: NA

cdr3_aa: CASSYSVGQGGNEQFF
cdr3_nt: TGTGCCAGCAGTTACTCGGTAGGACAGGGCGGTAATGAGCAGTTCTTC
clone_size: NA
v_call: TRBV6-5
j_call: TRBJ2-1
d_call: TRBD1

cdr3_aa: CASSPGGATNEQFF
cdr3_nt: TGTGCCAGCAGCCCAGGGGGTGCCACTAATGAGCAGTTCTTC
clone_size: NA
v_call: TRBV9
j_call: TRBJ2-1
d_call: TRBD1

cdr3_aa: CASSPTGTGDTEAFF
cdr3_nt: TGCGCCAGCAGCCCCACCGGGACAGGGGACACTGAAGCTTTCTTT
clone_size: NA
v_call: TRBV5-1
j_call: TRBJ1-1
d_call: TRBD1

cdr3_aa: CASSPNAPGQGPYEQYF
cdr3_nt: TGTGCCAGTAGTCCCAACGCGCCCGGACAAGGCCCCTACGAGCAGTACTTC
clone_size: NA
v_call: TRBV19
j_call: TRBJ2-7
d_call: NA

cdr3_aa: CASSVENSLQPQHF
cdr3_nt: TGTGCCAGCAGCGTAGAAAATAGTCTCCAGCCCCAGCATTTT
clone_size: once
v_call: TRBV9
j_call: TRBJ1-5
d_call: NA

cdr3_aa: CASSSDSGYEKLFF
cdr3_nt: TGTGCCAGCAGCTCGGACAGCGGTTATGAAAAACTGTTTTTT
clone_size: NA
v_call: TRBV7-2
j_call: TRBJ1-4
d_call: NA

cdr3_aa: CASSYPLTGTTGELFF
cdr3_nt: TGCGCCAGCAGCTATCCGCTGACAGGGACCACCGGGGAGCTGTTTTTT
clone_size: NA
v_call: TRBV5-1
j_call: TRBJ2-2
d_call: TRBD1

cdr3_aa: CSASRAGRYNEQFF
cdr3_nt: TGCAGTGCTAGTCGAGCGGGGCGTTACAATGAGCAGTTCTTC
clone_size: NA
v_call: TRBV20-1
j_call: TRBJ2-1
d_call: TRBD2

cdr3_aa: CASSPDIYYEQYF
cdr3_nt: TGTGCCAGCTCACCGGACATCTACTACGAGCAGTACTTC
clone_size: few
v_call: TRBV18
j_call: TRBJ2-7
d_call: NA

cdr3_aa: CASSEGAGGLGELFF
cdr3_nt: TGTGCCAGCAGTGAAGGAGCGGGAGGGCTCGGGGAGCTGTTTTTT
clone_size: NA
v_call: TRBV2
j_call: TRBJ2-2
d_call: TRBD2

cdr3_aa: CASSLGQGRYEQYF
cdr3_nt: TGTGCCAGCAGTTTAGGCCAGGGAAGGTACGAGCAGTACTTC
clone_size: NA
v_call: TRBV6-5
j_call: TRBJ2-7
d_call: NA

cdr3_aa: CASSPLHEGTQYF
cdr3_nt: TGTGCCAGCAGCCCTCTACATGAGGGTACGCAGTATTTT
clone_size: NA
v_call: TRBV3-1/TRBV3-2
j_call: TRBJ2-3
d_call: NA

cdr3_aa: CASSWARRGPSEQYF
cdr3_nt: TGTGCCAGCAGTTGGGCCCGAAGGGGGCCGAGCGAGCAGTACTTC
clone_size: NA
v_call: TRBV27
j_call: TRBJ2-7
d_call: TRBD1

cdr3_aa: CASSIVHTGDSPLHF
cdr3_nt: TGTGCCAGTAGTATAGTCCACACGGGGGATTCACCCCTCCACTTT
clone_size: NA
v_call: TRBV19
j_call: TRBJ1-6
d_call: NA

cdr3_aa: CASSMTRTGVREKLFF
cdr3_nt: TGTGCCAGCAGCATGACGAGGACAGGGGTCCGCGAAAAACTGTTTTTT
clone_size: NA
v_call: TRBV2
j_call: TRBJ1-4
d_call: TRBD1

cdr3_aa: CASSTTSGGADTQYF
cdr3_nt: TGCGCCAGCAGTACTACTAGCGGGGGGGCAGATACGCAGTATTTT
clone_size: NA
v_call: TRBV5-1
j_call: TRBJ2-3
d_call: TRBD2

cdr3_aa: CASSLELAGPSDTQYF
cdr3_nt: TGTGCCAGCAGCTTGGAACTAGCGGGCCCCTCAGATACGCAGTATTTT
clone_size: NA
v_call: TRBV5-8
j_call: TRBJ2-3
d_call: TRBD2

cdr3_aa: CASRRRDRVREQYF
cdr3_nt: TGTGCCAGCAGGCGGCGGGACAGGGTTAGAGAGCAGTACTTC
clone_size: NA
v_call: TRBV6-6
j_call: TRBJ2-7
d_call: TRBD1

cdr3_aa: CASSLGPANYGYTF
cdr3_nt: TGTGCCAGCAGCTTAGGGCCCGCAAACTATGGCTACACCTTC
clone_size: NA
v_call: TRBV7-2
j_call: TRBJ1-2
d_call: NA

cdr3_aa: CASSPRQGASPLHF
cdr3_nt: TGTGCCAGCAGCCCTCGACAGGGGGCATCACCCCTCCACTTT
clone_size: NA
v_call: TRBV7-2
j_call: TRBJ1-6
d_call: TRBD1

cdr3_aa: CASSPRLAGGKKETQYF
cdr3_nt: TGTGCCAGCAGCCCAAGACTAGCGGGGGGGAAAAAAGAGACCCAGTACTTC
clone_size: NA
v_call: TRBV6-2/TRBV6-3
j_call: TRBJ2-5
d_call: TRBD2

cdr3_aa: CASSLDSSYEGYTF
cdr3_nt: TGTGCCAGCAGTTTGGACAGCAGCTATGAAGGCTACACCTTC
clone_size: NA
v_call: TRBV27
j_call: TRBJ1-2
d_call: NA